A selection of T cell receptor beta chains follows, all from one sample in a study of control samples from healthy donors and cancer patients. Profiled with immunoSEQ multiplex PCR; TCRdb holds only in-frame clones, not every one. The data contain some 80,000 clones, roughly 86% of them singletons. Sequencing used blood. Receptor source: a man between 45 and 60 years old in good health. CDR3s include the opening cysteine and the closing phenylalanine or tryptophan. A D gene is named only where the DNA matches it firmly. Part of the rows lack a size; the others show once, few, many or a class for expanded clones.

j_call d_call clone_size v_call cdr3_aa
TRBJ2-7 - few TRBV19 CASSIEVHRMGGYEQYF
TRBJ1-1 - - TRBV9 CASSVRGNTEAFF
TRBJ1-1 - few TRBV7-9 CASSPRASGEAFF
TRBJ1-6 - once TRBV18 CASSPRGAYNSPLHF
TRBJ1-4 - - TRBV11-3 CASSLGQLATNEKLFF
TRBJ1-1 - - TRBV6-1 CASSERQNTEAFF
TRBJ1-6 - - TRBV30 CAWSRLSGYNSPLHF
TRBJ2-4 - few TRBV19 CASSSAGLAKNIQYF
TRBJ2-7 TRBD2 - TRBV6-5 CASSYSAGESYEQYF
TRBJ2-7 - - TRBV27 CASSYGGEQYF
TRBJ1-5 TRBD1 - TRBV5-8 CASSPLDRGQPQHF
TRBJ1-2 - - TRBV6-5 CASSPRQANYGYTF
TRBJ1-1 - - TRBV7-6 CASSTRPLTPNTEAFF
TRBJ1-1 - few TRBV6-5 CASTLETATEAFF
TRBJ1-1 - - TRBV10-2 CASNVVGGRNTEAFF
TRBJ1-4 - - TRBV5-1 CASSPQVVGTNEKLFF
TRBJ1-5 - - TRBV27 CASSFLAGADQPQHF
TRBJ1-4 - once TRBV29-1 CSVYGMRTNEKLFF
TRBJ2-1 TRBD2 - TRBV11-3 CASSLRGGTYNEQFF
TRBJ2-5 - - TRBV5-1 CASSLRGEETQYF
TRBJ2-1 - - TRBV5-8 CASSPFRYNEQFF
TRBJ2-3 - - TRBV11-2 CASSSPRRGADTQYF
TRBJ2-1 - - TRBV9 CASSVAGAHHNEQFF
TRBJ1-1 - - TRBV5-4 CASSVQGKRGATEAFF
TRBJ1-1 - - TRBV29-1 CSVARAVNTEAFF
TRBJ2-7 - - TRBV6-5 CASSIGQIYEQYF
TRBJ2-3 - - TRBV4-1 CASSQDSNTDTQYF
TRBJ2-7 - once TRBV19 CASSQTQVPYEQYF
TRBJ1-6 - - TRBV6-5 CASAAGGNSPLHF
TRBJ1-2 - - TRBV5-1 CASSLIGEQGYTF
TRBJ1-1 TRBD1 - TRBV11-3 CASQTGTGNTEAFF
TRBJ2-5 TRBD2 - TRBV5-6 CASSSSLAGAGETQYF
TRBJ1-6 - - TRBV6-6 CASSPITSYNSPLHF